Each of the 20 T cell receptor beta chains below was sequenced from the same sample in a study of T cell responses to AZD1222 COVID-19 vaccine (dated by TCRdb to about 2021). Receptor amplification or capture employed the immunoSEQ multiplex PCR assay. Here the immuneACCESS table is served through TCRdb, limited to in-frame sequences with V and J called. Missing clones are a known gap in these copies; in checked studies unresolved V genes cover under half, and the rest lacks a known reason. The sample records more than 85,000 clones, around 85% of which are singletons. The biggest ten clones account for about 8% of the sample. This specimen's time point label, per the study, means: baseline before first vaccination. Specimen: peripheral blood, collected on day 0 of AZD1222 vaccination. All receptors derive from an adult in good health.

V usage is TRBV28 and J usage is TRBJ1-1; D is unclear. CDR1 and CDR2 (germline): MDHEN, SYDVKM. V was pared by 4 bases and J by 5 bases, with 14 bases between. The CDR3 runs to 14 residues. The CDR3 sequence: CASSSDAEGTEAFF. CDR3 bases: TGTGCCAGCAGTTCGGACGCCGAGGGAACTGAAGCTTTCTTT. The variable domain in full, completed from reference TRBV28 and TRBJ1-1, reads DVKVTQSSRYLVKRTGEKVFLECVQDMDHENMFWYRQDPGLGLRLIYFSYDVKMKEKGDIPEGYSVSREKKERFSLILESASTNQTSMYLCASSSDAEGTEAFFGQGTRLTVV.

The chain uses TRBV2 and TRBJ2-1, with D hard to call. Germline-derived CDR1 and CDR2 are SNHLY and FYNNEI. Trimming left V 2 bases short and J 0 bases short, with 8 bases between. This CDR3 comprises 15 residues. CDR3 DNA: TGTGCCAGCAGTGAATGGTTACGCTCCTACAATGAGCAGTTCTTC. It specifies CASSEWLRSYNEQFF. Looking up the rest from reference TRBV2 and TRBJ2-1 gives the full variable domain: EPEVTQTPSHQVTQMGQEVILRCVPISNHLYFYWYRQILGQKVEFLVSFYNNEISEKSEIFDDQFSVERPDGSNFTLKIRSTKLEDSAMYFCASSEWLRSYNEQFFGPGTRLTVL.

This clone was recorded at least ten times. This chain joins TRBV29-1 and TRBJ1-4; D is ambiguous. CDR3 length: 11 residues. Germline V gives CDR1 SQVTM, CDR2 ANQGSEA. CDR3 amino acids: CTARANEKLFF. As DNA, the CDR3 is TGCACCGCAAGGGCTAATGAAAAACTGTTTTTT.

The gene calls are TRBV4-1 and TRBJ2-3; TRBD2 aligns across 10 bases. This CDR3 has 20 amino acids. CDR1 MGHRA and CDR2 YSYEKL come from the germline V gene. With 2 bases clipped from V and 0 bases from J, the junction kept 14 bases outside the gene matches. DNA for the CDR3: TGCGCCAGCAGCCAATCCCCCACACTTCCGGGACTAGCGAGCACAGATACGCAGTATTTT. Residues: CASSQSPTLPGLASTDTQYF.

The chain has TRBV6-5 and TRBJ2-2; perhaps TRBD2 as D (5 bases). In germline, CDR1 is MNHEY, CDR2 SVGAGI. The CDR3 is made up of 15 amino acids. With 2 bases removed from V and 0 bases from J, the gap between germline ends came to 7 bases. The chain's CDR3 is CASSYRETNTGELFF. DNA of the CDR3: TGTGCCAGCAGTTACCGGGAAACGAACACCGGGGAGCTGTTTTTT.

The V and J genes are TRBV28 and TRBJ2-1; 7 bases are shared with TRBD2. Germline assignment: CDR1 MDHEN and CDR2 SYDVKM. The CDR3 extends over 15 amino acids. J was trimmed by 0 bases and V by 6 bases; bases with no gene match: 5. Here the CDR3 reads CASRLGTNSYNEQFF. CDR3 bases: TGTGCCAGCAGGCTCGGGACTAACTCCTACAATGAGCAGTTCTTC. Supplemented by reference TRBV28 and TRBJ2-1, the full variable domain reads DVKVTQSSRYLVKRTGEKVFLECVQDMDHENMFWYRQDPGLGLRLIYFSYDVKMKEKGDIPEGYSVSREKKERFSLILESASTNQTSMYLCASRLGTNSYNEQFFGPGTRLTVL.

V and J are TRBV6-1 and TRBJ2-3; no clear D gene. V shed 1 base and J shed 3 bases, with 2 bases lying between them. The CDR3 length is 12 residues. Germline CDR1 and CDR2: MNHNS and SASEGT. CDR3 DNA sequence: TGTGCCAGCAGTGAAGGAACAGATACGCAGTATTTT. Its protein product is CASSEGTDTQYF.

This clone was seen only once. This chain joins TRBV19 and TRBJ2-7; no clear D gene. Looked up from germline, CDR1 is LNHDA and CDR2 is SQIVND (reference sequence). V shed 3 bases and J shed 0 bases, with 6 bases lying between them. This CDR3 spans 13 amino acids. CDR3 loop: CASSIGSSYEQYF. CDR3 nucleotides: TGTGCCAGTAGTATTGGTAGCTCCTACGAGCAGTACTTC.

The rearrangement links TRBV28 to TRBJ1-5; 9 nucleotides line up with TRBD1. Germline V CDR1 and CDR2: MDHEN, SYDVKM. The CDR3 has 17 amino acids. V gave up 4 bases and J gave up 0 bases; unmatched junction bases: 7. The CDR3 bases are TGTGCCAGCAGTTCCGGACAGGGGACCGATAGCAATCAGCCCCAGCATTTT. Its protein product is CASSSGQGTDSNQPQHF.

This chain connects TRBV11-2 to TRBJ1-5; D is undetermined. Germline V gene lookup returns CDR1 SGHAT and CDR2 FQNNGV. The CDR3 spans 13 residues. Trimming shortened V by 5 bases and J by 4 bases, and 9 bases separated the two germline ends. The CDR3 loop is CASSLGPNQPQHF. Written as DNA, the CDR3 is TGTGCCAGCAGCCTCGGCCCGAATCAGCCCCAGCATTTT.

This chain links TRBV30 with TRBJ1-2; D is possibly TRBD1 (5 bases). This CDR3 region has 10 residues. The germline V gene encodes CDR1 GTSNPN and CDR2 SVGIG (reference sequence). V was cut by 3 bases and J by 9 bases, with 8 bases left in between. CDR3 region: CAWSRQSYTF. The CDR3 region has the DNA TGTGCCTGGAGCCGACAGAGCTACACCTTC.

V gene TRBV14 combines with J gene TRBJ2-5; tentative D call: TRBD1 (5 bases). CDR3 length: 16 residues. CDR1 and CDR2 (germline): SGHDN, FVKESK. Trimming stripped 2 bases from V and 1 base from J, with 14 bases between. The DNA for the CDR3 is TGTGCCAGCAGCCAAACAGGCACCTTCTTCCAAGAGACCCAGTACTTC. Encoded protein: CASSQTGTFFQETQYF. The full variable domain, in which reference TRBV14 and TRBJ2-5 provide the parts outside the CDR3, is EAGVTQFPSHSVIEKGQTVTLRCDPISGHDNLYWYRRVMGKEIKFLLHFVKESKQDESGMPNNRFLAERTGGTYSTLKVQPAELEDSGVYFCASSQTGTFFQETQYFGPGTRLLVL.

The chain combines TRBV5-5 with TRBJ2-3; TRBD1 matches 7 bases. Per the germline V gene, CDR1 is SGHKS and CDR2 is YYEKEE (reference sequence). This CDR3 comprises 16 residues. V trimming: 2 bases; J trimming: 2 bases; junction bases outside the gene matches: 8. As DNA, the CDR3 is TGTGCCAGCAGCTTCACTACAGGGGCCTTCACAGATACGCAGTATTTT. As protein: CASSFTTGAFTDTQYF.

V usage is TRBV28 and J usage is TRBJ1-5; TRBD1 agrees at 8 bases. Per germline, CDR1 MDHEN and CDR2 SYDVKM. The CDR3 runs 14 residues. V lost 5 bases, J lost 6 bases, and 6 bases stayed unmatched. CDR3 amino acids: CASSVTGEGQPQHF. For the CDR3, the DNA is TGTGCCAGCAGTGTGACAGGGGAAGGTCAGCCCCAGCATTTT.

This clone was recorded a few times. J is TRBJ1-5 and V is TRBV5-3; D ambiguous. TRBV5-3 is an ORF, and what it does is uncertain. The length of the CDR3 is 14 residues. Trimming left V 4 bases short and J 7 bases short, with 15 bases between. The CDR3 region is CARSPAEEEQPQHF. In nucleotides, the CDR3 is TGTGCCAGAAGCCCCGCAGAAGAGGAGCAGCCCCAGCATTTT.

The chain recombines TRBV5-4 with TRBJ1-2; no firm D call. Deletions cut 0 bases from V and 4 bases from J, with 13 bases between. The CDR3 spans 15 residues. Per germline, CDR1 SGHNT and CDR2 YYREEE (reference sequence). The CDR3 sequence is CASSLGVSRIYGYTF. CDR3 sequence (DNA): TGTGCCAGCAGCTTGGGGGTCAGTAGAATCTATGGCTACACCTTC.

The V gene is TRBV29-1, the J gene TRBJ1-2; tentatively, D is TRBD1 (5 bases). Deletions cut 5 bases from V and 2 bases from J, with 12 bases between. This CDR3 is built from 13 residues. The V gene's germline CDR1 is SQVTM and CDR2 ANQGSEA. The CDR3, as DNA: TGCAGCGTTCTGCGAGGGGCGAACTATGGCTACACCTTC. Its protein product is CSVLRGANYGYTF.

The V and J genes are TRBV7-3 and TRBJ2-2; TRBD2 might be the D (6 bases). The CDR3 covers 16 residues. V gave up 5 bases and J gave up 6 bases, with 19 bases separating them. CDR1 SGHTA and CDR2 FQGTGA come from the germline V gene. The CDR3 sequence is CASSLTPSGEAGELFF. CDR3 in DNA: TGTGCCAGCAGCCTCACCCCGTCGGGGGAGGCCGGGGAGCTGTTTTTT.

The chain joins TRBV4-1 to TRBJ2-5; 7 positions agree with TRBD1. Germline V lookup: CDR1 MGHRA, CDR2 YSYEKL. The CDR3 totals 15 residues. V trimming: 4 bases; J trimming: 7 bases; junction bases outside the gene matches: 12. The CDR3 loop reads CASSPDRAQEGTQYF. CDR3 nucleotide sequence: TGCGCCAGCAGCCCCGACAGGGCGCAAGAGGGGACCCAGTACTTC.

The V call is TRBV19, the J call TRBJ2-2; the D is unclear. Germline V gene data show CDR1 as LNHDA and CDR2 as SQIVND (reference sequence). The V end lost 4 bases, the J end lost 1 base, and 13 bases lay between the germline ends. The CDR3 has 16 residues. The CDR3 region has the DNA TGTGCCAGTAGTACTGGCCAGGAGCGGAACACCGGGGAGCTGTTTTTT. It is translated as CASSTGQERNTGELFF.